The 10 T cell receptor beta chains in this list originate from one sample, sequenced in a study of blood T cell repertoires in COVID-19. TCRdb's copy holds only in-frame clones and misses some; the assay was immunoSEQ multiplex PCR. The table has 350,000 to 450,000 clones, over 75% seen once. Specimen: PBMCs or T cells enriched from blood (not recorded which). The receptors here all came from a man aged 35-49 years in a cohort exposed to, infected with or recovered from COVID-19 (not recorded which).

The V and J genes are TRBV30 and TRBJ1-4; 8 bases fit TRBD1. The CDR3 runs to 14 residues. With V trimmed by 4 bases and J by 7 bases, 8 bases remained unmatched. Germline CDR1 GTSNPN, CDR2 SVGIG (reference sequence). This CDR3 reads CAWKQGVPAEKLFF. DNA for the CDR3: TGTGCCTGGAAACAGGGGGTGCCAGCTGAAAAACTGTTTTTT.

On this clone itself: Distinct nucleotide sequences in the sample also encode this CDR3. The chain carries TRBV6-1 and TRBJ2-7; 7 bases agree with TRBD2. Germline lookup yields CDR1 MNHNS and CDR2 SASEGT. V shed 2 bases, J shed 2 bases, and the junction held 3 bases outside the gene matches. The CDR3 runs to 14 residues. The CDR3 DNA is TGTGCCAGCAGTGAATCAGGGAGGGCCTACGAGCAGTACTTC. Its translation is CASSESGRAYEQYF.

V is TRBV10-3 and J is TRBJ2-1; the match to TRBD1 covers 9 bases. The germline CDR1 and CDR2 sequences are ENHRY and SYGVKD. The CDR3 totals 15 residues. The junction had 10 bases not matched to a gene; V was cut back by 5 bases and J by 8 bases. The CDR3 reads CAISNPGQGVDEQFF. The CDR3 nucleotides are TGTGCCATCAGTAACCCGGGACAGGGCGTCGATGAGCAGTTCTTC.

The chain is built from TRBV11-1 and TRBJ2-2, with D perhaps TRBD1 (6 bases). Germline V gene sequence: CDR1 SGHAT, CDR2 FQDESV (reference sequence). The CDR3 is 15 amino acids. The ends were cut back, 5 bases at V and 5 bases at J, with 15 bases in the middle. CDR3 sequence: CASSRKQGSTGELFF. The DNA for the CDR3 is TGTGCCAGCAGCCGGAAACAGGGAAGTACCGGGGAGCTGTTTTTT. The full variable domain, its missing parts supplied by reference TRBV11-1 and TRBJ2-2, is EAEVAQSPRYKITEKSQAVAFWCDPISGHATLYWYRQILGQGPELLVQFQDESVVDDSQLPKDRFSAERLKGVDSTLKIQPAELGDSAMYLCASSRKQGSTGELFFGEGSRLTVL.

The chain has TRBV15 and TRBJ2-1; 9 bases align to TRBD2. J was trimmed by 1 base and V by 1 base; bases with no gene match: 11. Germline V gene lookup returns CDR1 LNHNV and CDR2 YYDKDF (reference sequence). This CDR3 is built from 19 residues. The CDR3 protein is CATSRGRASGMGSYNEQFF. DNA of the CDR3: TGTGCCACCAGCAGAGGGCGGGCTAGCGGGATGGGGTCCTACAATGAGCAGTTCTTC.

In the case of this clone: The junction shows a germline mismatch at one end, possibly a read error. Different DNA sequences within this sample yield the same CDR3. In DNA, the CDR3 is TGTGCCAGTGGTTTGTCGGGAGCCCCAGATACGCAGTATTTT. It yields the protein CASGLSGAPDTQYF. The chain couples TRBV12-5 to TRBJ2-3; perhaps TRBD2 as D (6 bases). CDR1 is LGHNT and CDR2 is FRNRAP in the germline V gene. The CDR3 runs to 14 residues. The full variable domain, with the rest looked up from reference TRBV12-5 and TRBJ2-3, is DARVTQTPRHKVTEMGQEVTMRCQPILGHNTVFWYRQTMMQGLELLAYFRNRAPLDDSGMPKDRFSAEMPDATLATLKIQPSEPRDSAVYFCASGLSGAPDTQYFGPGTRLTVL.

This chain connects TRBV15 to TRBJ2-2, with a possible D match to TRBD1 (5 bases). Germline assignment: CDR1 LNHNV and CDR2 YYDKDF (reference sequence). The V gene lost 0 bases and the J gene lost 8 bases, with 10 bases spanning the gap. The CDR3 is 14 residues long. The CDR3: CATSRDQGRGELFF. The CDR3, as DNA: TGTGCCACCAGCAGAGATCAGGGAAGGGGGGAGCTGTTTTTT.

The chain uses TRBV19 and TRBJ2-1; 7 nucleotides agree with TRBD2. Germline V gene lookup returns CDR1 LNHDA and CDR2 SQIVND (reference sequence). Trimming cost V 6 bases and J 9 bases; bases outside gene matches: 5. The CDR3 consists of 12 residues. CDR3 DNA: TGTGCCAGTAGCTCACTAGCGTGTGAGCAGTTCTTC. Translated: CASSSLACEQFF.

This chain links TRBV5-6 with TRBJ1-2; 8 bases align to TRBD1. The CDR3 runs to 14 residues. V gave up 6 bases and J gave up 4 bases; unmatched junction bases: 8. Germline CDR1 SGHDT, CDR2 YYEEEE. CDR3 sequence: CASTYGQGGYGYTF. CDR3 nucleotides: TGTGCCAGCACCTATGGACAGGGTGGCTATGGCTACACCTTC.

V gene TRBV19 combines with J gene TRBJ1-6; maybe TRBD1 (5 bases). This CDR3 has 13 residues. Germline CDR1 reads LNHDA; CDR2 reads SQIVND (reference sequence). V lost 3 bases to trimming and J lost 8 bases, with 8 bases between them. CDR3 residues: CASSIPGDSPLHF. The CDR3 DNA is TGTGCCAGTAGTATTCCGGGGGATTCACCCCTCCACTTT.